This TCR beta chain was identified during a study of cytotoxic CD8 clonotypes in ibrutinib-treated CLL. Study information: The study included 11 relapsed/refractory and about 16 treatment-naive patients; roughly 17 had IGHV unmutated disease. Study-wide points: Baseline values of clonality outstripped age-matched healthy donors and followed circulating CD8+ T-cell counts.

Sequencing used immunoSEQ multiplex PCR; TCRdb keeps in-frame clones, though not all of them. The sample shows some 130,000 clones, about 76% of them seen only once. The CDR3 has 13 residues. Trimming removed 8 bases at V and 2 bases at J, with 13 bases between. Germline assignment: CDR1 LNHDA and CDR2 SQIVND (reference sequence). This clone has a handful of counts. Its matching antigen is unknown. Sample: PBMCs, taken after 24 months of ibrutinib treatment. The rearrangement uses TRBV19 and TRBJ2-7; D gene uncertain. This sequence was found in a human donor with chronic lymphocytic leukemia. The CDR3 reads CASSHSVAYEQYF. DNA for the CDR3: TGTGCCAGTTCCCACTCCGTTGCCTACGAGCAGTACTTC.